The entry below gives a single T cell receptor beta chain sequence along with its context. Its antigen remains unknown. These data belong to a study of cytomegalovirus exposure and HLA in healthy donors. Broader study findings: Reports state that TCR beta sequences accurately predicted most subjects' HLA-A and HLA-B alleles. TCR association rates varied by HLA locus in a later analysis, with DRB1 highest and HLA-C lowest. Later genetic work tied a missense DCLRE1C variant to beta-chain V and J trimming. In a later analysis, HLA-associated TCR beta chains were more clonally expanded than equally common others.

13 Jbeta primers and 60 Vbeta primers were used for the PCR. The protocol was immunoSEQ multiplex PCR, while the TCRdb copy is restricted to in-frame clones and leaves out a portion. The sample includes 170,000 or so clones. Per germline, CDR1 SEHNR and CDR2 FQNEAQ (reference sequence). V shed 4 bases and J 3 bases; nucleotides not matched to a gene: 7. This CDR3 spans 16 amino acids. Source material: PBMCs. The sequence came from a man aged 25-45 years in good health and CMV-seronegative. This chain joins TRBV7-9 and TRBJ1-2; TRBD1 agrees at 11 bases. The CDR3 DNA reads TGTGCCAGCAGCTCTTCCGGGACAGGGGGACACTATGGCTACACCTTC. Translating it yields CASSSSGTGGHYGYTF. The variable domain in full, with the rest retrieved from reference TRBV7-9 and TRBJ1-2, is DTGVSQNPRHKITKRGQNVTFRCDPISEHNRLYWYRQTLGQGPEFLTYFQNEAQLEKSRLLSDRFSAERPKGSFSTLEIQRTEQGDSAMYLCASSSSGTGGHYGYTFGSGTRLTVV.